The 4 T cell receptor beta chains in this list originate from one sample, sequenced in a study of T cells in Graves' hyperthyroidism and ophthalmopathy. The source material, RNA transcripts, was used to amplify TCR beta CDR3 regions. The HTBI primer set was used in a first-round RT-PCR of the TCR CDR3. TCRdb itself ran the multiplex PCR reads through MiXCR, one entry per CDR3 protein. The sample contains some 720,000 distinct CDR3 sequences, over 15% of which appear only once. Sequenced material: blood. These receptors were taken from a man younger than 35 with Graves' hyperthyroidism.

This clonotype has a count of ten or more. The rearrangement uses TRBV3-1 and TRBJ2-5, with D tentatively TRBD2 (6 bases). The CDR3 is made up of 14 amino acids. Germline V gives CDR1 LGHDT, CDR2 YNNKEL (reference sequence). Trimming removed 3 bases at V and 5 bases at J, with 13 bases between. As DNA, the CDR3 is TGTGCCAGCAGCCAGACGGGAGCAAGGGAGACCCAGTACTTC. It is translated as CASSQTGARETQYF.

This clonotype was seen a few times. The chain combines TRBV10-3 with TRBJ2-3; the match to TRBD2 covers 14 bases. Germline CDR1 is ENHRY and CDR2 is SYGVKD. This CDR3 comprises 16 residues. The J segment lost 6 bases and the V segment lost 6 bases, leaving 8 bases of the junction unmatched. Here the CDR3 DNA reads TGTGCCATCAGCGGGACTAGCGGGAGTCGTGGGGATACGCAGTATTTT. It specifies CAISGTSGSRGDTQYF.

The CDR3 protein is CASSLGGAQGRSYTF. CDR3 DNA sequence: TGTGCCAGCAGCTTAGGTGGTGCACAGGGCAGGAGCTACACCTTC. This sequence joins TRBV11-3 and TRBJ1-2; possible D gene TRBD1, 6 bases. There are 15 residues in the CDR3. Trimming took off 1 base at V and 9 bases at J, with 18 bases between the two ends. Germline-derived CDR1 and CDR2 are SGHNT and YENEEA.

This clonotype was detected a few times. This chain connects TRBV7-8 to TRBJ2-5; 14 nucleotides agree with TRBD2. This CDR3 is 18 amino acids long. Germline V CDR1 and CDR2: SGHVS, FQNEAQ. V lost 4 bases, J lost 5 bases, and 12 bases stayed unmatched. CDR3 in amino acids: CASSSPGLAGERFETQYF. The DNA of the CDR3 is TGTGCCAGCAGCTCTCCGGGACTAGCGGGAGAGAGGTTTGAGACCCAGTACTTC.